The 22 T cell receptor beta chains given below trace back to one sample, sequenced in a study of cytomegalovirus exposure and HLA in healthy donors (dated by TCRdb to 2016 to 2017). The protocol used for the library was the immunoSEQ multiplex PCR assay. For the multiplex PCR, a mixture combining 60 forward primers for TCR Vbeta segments and 13 reverse primers for TCR Jbeta segments was used. Not all clones reach the TCRdb copy of this immuneACCESS table, which keeps in-frame sequences only. Checked studies attribute under half of the gap to unresolved V genes and leave the rest unexplained. The sample profile shows more than 250,000 clones; roughly 90% of them were found once. 2% to 3% of the sample rests with the top ten. Sequencing input: PBMCs. These receptor sequences come from a young woman in good health and CMV-seronegative.

The chain has TRBV9 and TRBJ2-2; 7 bases agree with TRBD1. CDR1 and CDR2 from the germline V gene are SGDLS and YYNGEE. This CDR3 region has 16 residues. J was trimmed by 4 bases and V by 5 bases; bases with no gene match: 11. The CDR3 spells CASRPKDRDGTGELFF. The CDR3 DNA is TGTGCCAGCAGACCAAAAGACAGGGATGGCACCGGGGAGCTGTTTTTT.

The chain couples TRBV7-9 to TRBJ2-1; D not certain. This CDR3 comprises 15 residues. Germline V gives CDR1 SEHNR, CDR2 FQNEAQ (reference sequence). V lost 7 bases to trimming and J lost 5 bases, with 18 bases between them. This CDR3 reads CASTSPGWPNNEQFF. The CDR3 nucleotides are TGTGCCAGCACCTCCCCGGGTTGGCCGAACAATGAGCAGTTCTTC. The whole variable domain, filled in from reference TRBV7-9 and TRBJ2-1, reads DTGVSQNPRHKITKRGQNVTFRCDPISEHNRLYWYRQTLGQGPEFLTYFQNEAQLEKSRLLSDRFSAERPKGSFSTLEIQRTEQGDSAMYLCASTSPGWPNNEQFFGPGTRLTVL.

The rearrangement links TRBV6-1 to TRBJ2-7; D possibly corresponds to TRBD2 (6 bases). Trimming took 5 bases from V and 2 from J, leaving 13 bases between them. This CDR3 has 14 residues. The germline V gene encodes CDR1 MNHNS and CDR2 SASEGT. DNA of the CDR3: TGTGCCAGCAGTTTGGGACTCCTTGCCTACGAGCAGTACTTC. Protein: CASSLGLLAYEQYF.

This sequence joins TRBV9 and TRBJ1-1; D is possibly TRBD1 (5 bases). This CDR3 comprises 13 residues. Per the germline V gene, CDR1 is SGDLS and CDR2 is YYNGEE. V lost 4 bases to trimming and J lost 6 bases, with 13 bases between them. DNA of the CDR3: TGTGCCAGCAGCCCGCGGGGGATCTCTGAAGCTTTCTTT. Translation: CASSPRGISEAFF.

The chain combines TRBV7-9 with TRBJ2-5; D uncertain. V was cut by 3 bases and J by 5 bases, with 10 bases left in between. The CDR3 is made up of 13 amino acids. Germline loops: CDR1 SEHNR, CDR2 FQNEAQ (reference sequence). The CDR3 sequence is CASSLARRETQYF. The CDR3, as DNA: TGTGCCAGCAGCTTGGCCCGGCGGGAGACCCAGTACTTC.

The gene calls are TRBV7-6 and TRBJ2-3; weak D call: TRBD2 (6 bases). Germline lookup yields CDR1 SGHVS and CDR2 FNYEAQ. Trimming left V 5 bases short and J 5 bases short, with 14 bases between. This CDR3 region has 14 residues. The CDR3 sequence is CASSPRGGGDTQYF. The CDR3 DNA sequence: TGTGCCAGCAGCCCGCGGGGTGGCGGAGATACGCAGTATTTT.

The chain joins TRBV7-3 to TRBJ2-5; 11 positions agree with TRBD2. This CDR3 is 15 amino acids long. J was trimmed by 5 bases and V by 1 base; bases with no gene match: 3. Germline values: CDR1 SGHTA, CDR2 FQGTGA. The CDR3 bases are TGTGCCAGCAGCTTAATAGCGGGGGGGAGGGAGACCCAGTACTTC. Encoded protein: CASSLIAGGRETQYF.

The chain couples TRBV15 to TRBJ1-6, with D maybe TRBD1 (5 bases). CDR3 length: 14 amino acids. Trimming pared 0 bases from V and 10 bases from J, leaving 10 bases between. Germline CDR1 and CDR2: LNHNV and YYDKDF (reference sequence). CDR3 sequence (DNA): TGTGCCACCAGCAGAGATTACGGGGGATCACCCCTCCACTTT. Amino acids: CATSRDYGGSPLHF.

V is TRBV9 and J is TRBJ1-4, with TRBD1 identical over 7 bases. The CDR3 is 15 amino acids. Germline lookup yields CDR1 SGDLS and CDR2 YYNGEE. V lost 3 bases and J lost 5; bases outside the gene matches: 7. The CDR3 spells CASSAGQVGNEKLFF. For the CDR3, the DNA is TGTGCCAGCAGCGCAGGACAGGTGGGAAATGAAAAACTGTTTTTT.

The chain employs TRBV19 and TRBJ2-1; 8 nucleotides agree with TRBD2. The germline V gene has CDR1 LNHDA and CDR2 SQIVND (reference sequence). The CDR3 length is 15 residues. Trimming cost V 3 bases and J 7 bases; bases outside gene matches: 8. CDR3 bases: TGTGCCAGTAGTATGTACGGGGGGGCCGGGAATGAGCAGTTCTTC. Its protein product is CASSMYGGAGNEQFF.

This clone was detected once. The chain has TRBV5-1 and TRBJ1-2, with TRBD1 identical over 11 bases. The germline V gene has CDR1 SGHRS and CDR2 YFSETQ. The CDR3 has 15 amino acids. Trimming removed 2 bases from V and 7 bases from J; junction bases left unmatched: 7. DNA of the CDR3: TGCGCCAGCAGCTTAGGGGACAGGGGGACTGGTGGCTACACCTTC. Translation: CASSLGDRGTGGYTF.

The genes are TRBV11-2 and TRBJ1-2; D unresolved. The germline V gene encodes CDR1 SGHAT and CDR2 FQNNGV. The CDR3 totals 17 residues. The germline V and J ends were trimmed by 2 bases and 4 bases, with 20 bases remaining between them. The CDR3 spells CASSLSSSDVAAYGYTF. The CDR3 nucleotides read TGTGCCAGCAGCTTATCTTCGTCCGACGTAGCTGCCTATGGCTACACCTTC.

The chain couples TRBV7-9 to TRBJ1-2; 9 bases fit TRBD1. Trimming cost V 5 bases and J 6 bases; bases outside gene matches: 4. This CDR3 region has 13 residues. CDR1 SEHNR and CDR2 FQNEAQ come from the germline V gene (reference sequence). The CDR3 DNA follows: TGTGCCAGCAGCGTTACAGGGGGCCATGGCTACACCTTC. Amino acid sequence: CASSVTGGHGYTF.

The chain joins TRBV6-4 to TRBJ1-2, with 11 bases that match TRBD1. The germline V gene encodes CDR1 MRHNA and CDR2 SNTAGT. The trim removed 4 bases at V and 4 bases at J, leaving 5 bases unmatched. This CDR3 contains 15 residues. The CDR3 reads CASSVSGTGGYGYTF. In DNA form, the CDR3 reads TGTGCCAGCAGTGTCTCCGGGACAGGGGGCTATGGCTACACCTTC.

The V call is TRBV6-5, the J call TRBJ1-4; D gene uncertain. CDR1 MNHEY and CDR2 SVGAGI come from the germline V gene. Trimming stripped 6 bases from V and 7 bases from J, with 12 bases between. The CDR3 is 13 residues long. Here the CDR3 DNA reads TGTGCCAGCAGGGTCCGAGCGGGTGAAAAACTGTTTTTT. Its protein product is CASRVRAGEKLFF.

In this sample, this clone turned up once. The chain joins TRBV5-1 to TRBJ2-7; 7 bases match TRBD1. This CDR3 is 14 amino acids long. The trim removed 4 bases at V and 2 bases at J, leaving 6 bases unmatched. Germline V lookup: CDR1 SGHRS, CDR2 YFSETQ. The CDR3 spells CASSLWDRTYEQYF. The CDR3 DNA reads TGCGCCAGCAGCCTGTGGGACAGAACCTACGAGCAGTACTTC.

In this sample, this clone turned up once. The CDR3 region is CASGSETAANYGYTF. CDR3 DNA sequence: TGTGCTAGTGGTTCCGAGACAGCCGCGAACTATGGCTACACCTTC. The chain joins TRBV12-5 to TRBJ1-2; D is possibly TRBD1 (5 bases). The CDR3 extends over 15 amino acids. Germline assignment: CDR1 LGHNT and CDR2 FRNRAP. V was pared by 4 bases and J by 2 bases, with 14 bases between.

V is TRBV4-1 and J is TRBJ1-2; 8 nucleotides align to TRBD1. This CDR3 spans 16 amino acids. The V gene end was trimmed by 6 bases and the J gene end by 4 bases; junction bases not matched to a gene: 13. Germline V gene lookup returns CDR1 MGHRA and CDR2 YSYEKL. The CDR3 region is CASSSTQGQAIYGYTF. For the CDR3, the DNA is TGCGCCAGCAGTTCGACCCAGGGACAGGCGATCTATGGCTACACCTTC.

A single count supports this clone. The rearrangement links TRBV18 to TRBJ1-5; D is perhaps TRBD1 (6 bases). The CDR3 spans 16 residues. Trimming stripped 4 bases from V and 1 base from J, with 14 bases between. From germline, CDR1 is KGHSH and CDR2 LQKENI. CDR3 DNA sequence: TGTGCCAGCTCACGTACTCCAGGGGACAGCAATCAGCCCCAGCATTTT. Its protein product is CASSRTPGDSNQPQHF.

The chain is built from TRBV27 and TRBJ2-7; D remains ambiguous. V was pared by 6 bases and J by 4 bases, with 16 bases between. The CDR3 runs 14 residues. Germline CDR1 MNHEY, CDR2 SMNVEV (reference sequence). The CDR3, as DNA: TGTGCCAGCAGACCTGTCGGTGCCAATTACGAGCAGTACTTC. As protein: CASRPVGANYEQYF.

The chain carries TRBV5-1 and TRBJ1-2; D gene ambiguous. CDR1 and CDR2 (germline): SGHRS, YFSETQ. The CDR3 sequence is 15 residues long. Deletions cut 0 bases from V and 6 bases from J, with 15 bases between. The CDR3 reads CASSLAEYPSDGYTF. Written as DNA, the CDR3 is TGCGCCAGCAGCTTGGCCGAGTATCCCTCGGATGGCTACACCTTC.

The CDR3 sequence is CATSRGGRTDTQYF. CDR3 sequence (DNA): TGTGCCACCAGCAGAGGGGGGCGCACAGATACGCAGTATTTT. This chain connects TRBV15 to TRBJ2-3, with a possible D match to TRBD1 (6 bases). CDR1 is LNHNV and CDR2 is YYDKDF in the germline V gene (reference sequence). The length of the CDR3 is 14 residues. Trimming took 1 base from V and 1 from J, leaving 6 bases between them.